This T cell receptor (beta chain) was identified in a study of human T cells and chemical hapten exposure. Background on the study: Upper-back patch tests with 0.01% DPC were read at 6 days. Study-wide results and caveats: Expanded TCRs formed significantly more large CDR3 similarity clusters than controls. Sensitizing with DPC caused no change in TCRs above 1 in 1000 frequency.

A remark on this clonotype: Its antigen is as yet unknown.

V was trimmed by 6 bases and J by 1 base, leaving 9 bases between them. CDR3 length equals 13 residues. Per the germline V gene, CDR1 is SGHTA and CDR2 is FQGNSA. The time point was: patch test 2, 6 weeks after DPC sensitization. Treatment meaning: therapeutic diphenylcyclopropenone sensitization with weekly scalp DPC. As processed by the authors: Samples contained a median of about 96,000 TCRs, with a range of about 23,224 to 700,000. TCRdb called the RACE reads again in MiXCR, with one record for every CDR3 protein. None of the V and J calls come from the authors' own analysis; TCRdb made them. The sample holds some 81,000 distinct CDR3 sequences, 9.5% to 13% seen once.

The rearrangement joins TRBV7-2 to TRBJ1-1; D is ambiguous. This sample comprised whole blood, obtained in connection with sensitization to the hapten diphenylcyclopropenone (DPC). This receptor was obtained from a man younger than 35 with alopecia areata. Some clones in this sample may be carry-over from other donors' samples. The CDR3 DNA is TGTGCCAGCAGTCAACCGTCGAACACTGAAGCTTTCTTT. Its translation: CASSQPSNTEAFF.